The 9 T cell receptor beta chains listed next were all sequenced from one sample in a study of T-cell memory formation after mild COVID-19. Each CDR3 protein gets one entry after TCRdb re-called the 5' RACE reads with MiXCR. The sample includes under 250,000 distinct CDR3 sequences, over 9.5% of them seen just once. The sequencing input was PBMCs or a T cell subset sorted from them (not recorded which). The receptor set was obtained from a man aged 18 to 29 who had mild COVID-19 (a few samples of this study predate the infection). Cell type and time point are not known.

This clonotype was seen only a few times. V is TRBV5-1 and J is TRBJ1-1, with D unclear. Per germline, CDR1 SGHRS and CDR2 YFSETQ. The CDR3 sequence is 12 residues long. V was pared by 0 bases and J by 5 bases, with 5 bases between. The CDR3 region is CASSLEKTEAFF. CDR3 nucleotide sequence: TGCGCCAGCAGCTTGGAAAAGACTGAAGCTTTCTTT.

The CDR3 DNA reads as TGTGCCAGCAGTGAATTACGGGAGACCTACGAGCAGTACTTC. It yields the protein CASSELRETYEQYF. The V and J genes are TRBV2 and TRBJ2-7; possible D gene TRBD2, 6 bases. The V and J ends lost 2 bases and 2 bases respectively, with 10 bases between them. This CDR3 comprises 14 residues. Per germline, CDR1 SNHLY and CDR2 FYNNEI.

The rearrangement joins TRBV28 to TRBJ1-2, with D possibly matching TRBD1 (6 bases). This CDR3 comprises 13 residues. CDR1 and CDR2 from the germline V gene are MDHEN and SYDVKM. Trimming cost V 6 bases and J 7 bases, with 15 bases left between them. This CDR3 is CASSYTQGTGYTF. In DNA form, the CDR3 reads TGTGCCAGCAGCTACACTCAGGGGACTGGCTACACCTTC.

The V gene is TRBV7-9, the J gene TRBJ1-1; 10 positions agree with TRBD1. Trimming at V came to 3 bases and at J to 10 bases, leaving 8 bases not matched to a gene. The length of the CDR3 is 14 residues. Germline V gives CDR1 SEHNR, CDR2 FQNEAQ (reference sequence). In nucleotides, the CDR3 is TGTGCCAGCAGCTTGGGACAGGGGCTCTTGGCAGCTTTCTTT. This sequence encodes CASSLGQGLLAAFF.

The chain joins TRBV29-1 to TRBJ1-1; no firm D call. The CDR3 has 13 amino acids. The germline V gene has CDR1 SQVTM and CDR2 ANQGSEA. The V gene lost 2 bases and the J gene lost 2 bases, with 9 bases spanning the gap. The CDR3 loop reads CSVEWGFNTEAFF. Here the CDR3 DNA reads TGCAGCGTTGAATGGGGTTTTAACACTGAAGCTTTCTTT.

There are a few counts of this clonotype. This CDR3 reads CASSEGLAGGDTQYF. Here the CDR3 DNA reads TGTGCCAGCAGCGAGGGACTAGCGGGGGGAGATACGCAGTATTTT. The chain employs TRBV7-9 and TRBJ2-3, with 15 bases fitting TRBD2. The CDR3 covers 15 residues. Losses at the gene ends were 5 bases for V and 5 bases for J; bases not matched to a gene: 2. The germline V gene has CDR1 SEHNR and CDR2 FQNEAQ (reference sequence).

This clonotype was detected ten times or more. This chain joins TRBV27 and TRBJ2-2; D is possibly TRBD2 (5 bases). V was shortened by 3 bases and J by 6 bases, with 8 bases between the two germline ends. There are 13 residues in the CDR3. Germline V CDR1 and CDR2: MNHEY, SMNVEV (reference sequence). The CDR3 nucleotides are TGTGCCAGCAGTTTGGAGGTTTCCGGGGAGCTGTTTTTT. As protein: CASSLEVSGELFF.

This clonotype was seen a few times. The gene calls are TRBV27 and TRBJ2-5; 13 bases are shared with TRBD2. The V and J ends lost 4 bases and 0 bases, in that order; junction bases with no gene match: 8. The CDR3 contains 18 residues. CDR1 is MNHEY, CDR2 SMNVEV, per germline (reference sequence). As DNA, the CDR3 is TGTGCCAGCAGTTCGTGGACTAGCGGGGGCCGGGACCAAGAGACCCAGTACTTC. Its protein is CASSSWTSGGRDQETQYF.

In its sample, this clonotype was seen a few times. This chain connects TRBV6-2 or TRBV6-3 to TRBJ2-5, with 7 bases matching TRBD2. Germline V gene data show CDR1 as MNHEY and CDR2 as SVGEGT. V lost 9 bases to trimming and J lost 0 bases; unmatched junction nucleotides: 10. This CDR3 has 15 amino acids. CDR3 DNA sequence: TGTGCCAGTACCCCTAGCGGATCGTACCAAGAGACCCAGTACTTC. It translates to CASTPSGSYQETQYF.